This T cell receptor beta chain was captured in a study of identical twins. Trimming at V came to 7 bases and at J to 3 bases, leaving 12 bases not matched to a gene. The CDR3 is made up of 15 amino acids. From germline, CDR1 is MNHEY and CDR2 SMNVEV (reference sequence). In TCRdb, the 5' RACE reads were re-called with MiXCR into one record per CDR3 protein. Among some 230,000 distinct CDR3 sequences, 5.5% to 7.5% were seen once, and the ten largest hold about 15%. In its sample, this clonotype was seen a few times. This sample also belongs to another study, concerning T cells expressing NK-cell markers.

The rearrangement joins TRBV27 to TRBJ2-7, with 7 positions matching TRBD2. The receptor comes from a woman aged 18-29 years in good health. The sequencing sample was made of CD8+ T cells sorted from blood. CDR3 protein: CASNKRAGAHYEQYF. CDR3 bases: TGTGCCAGCAACAAGAGGGCGGGAGCGCACTACGAGCAGTACTTC.